This T cell receptor beta chain was profiled in a study of T cells in Graves' hyperthyroidism and ophthalmopathy. Germline V gives CDR1 SGHDT, CDR2 YYEEEE. The CDR3 is made up of 15 amino acids. With V trimmed by 0 bases and J by 3 bases, 4 bases remained unmatched. This clonotype came up many times. Its antigen is currently unknown. Hyperthyroidism in the patients, aged 18 to 65, was newly diagnosed and under 2 months in duration. The study based diagnoses on clinical symptoms, serum thyroxine and TRAb, thyroid ultrasound and orbital computed tomography. RNA transcripts gave rise to amplified TCR beta CDR3 regions. An initial round of RT-PCR targeting the TCR CDR3 relied on the HTBI primer set. In TCRdb, the multiplex PCR reads were re-called with MiXCR into one record per CDR3 protein. The data hold under 350,000 distinct CDR3 sequences, with about 14% observed a single time. Overall study findings and caveats: A median about 6 months before onset, the model predicted ophthalmopathy. Most clonotypes expanded in thyroid above 0.001 were likewise present in blood.

Material for sequencing was blood. The chain joins TRBV5-6 to TRBJ2-5; TRBD2 agrees at 8 bases. The TCR originated in a woman between 25 and 40 years old with Graves' hyperthyroidism that later progressed to Graves' ophthalmopathy. CDR3 in DNA: TGTGCCAGCAGCTTGGTATCAGCGGGAGAAGAGACCCAGTACTTC. Amino acids: CASSLVSAGEETQYF.